This entry is about one T cell receptor (beta chain). CDR1 SGHRS and CDR2 YFSETQ come from the germline V gene. V dropped 5 bases and J dropped 1 base, with 12 bases sitting between them. The length of the CDR3 is 15 residues. The sample comes from a study of blood T cell repertoires in COVID-19. About the research overall: Whether acute or convalescent, the COVID-19 samples came from the United States, Italy and Spain.

Authors' methods: Nucleated cell counts were estimated from reference gene primer amplification. Sequencing used immunoSEQ multiplex PCR; TCRdb keeps in-frame clones, though not all of them. V, J and clone size were drawn from that table, and D and trimming were deduced from the DNA. In the table there are roughly 220,000 clones, about 87% of which are singletons. The V gene is TRBV5-1, the J gene TRBJ2-2; tentative D call: TRBD2 (5 bases). The clonotype originates from a man aged 55 to 70 with acute or convalescent COVID-19. The sequenced sample was peripheral blood. Here the CDR3 reads CASRIPGLNTGELFF. The CDR3 nucleotides are TGCGCCAGCAGAATCCCGGGGTTGAACACCGGGGAGCTGTTTTTT.